What follows are 27 T cell receptor beta chains derived from one specimen sequenced in a study of T-cell reconstitution after alpha-beta-depleted transplantation in children (TCRdb year 2016). Library creation used PCR. TCRdb names Illumina HiSeq 2500 as the instrument used. Molecular barcoding was employed in the preparation of TCR libraries, with unique molecular identifiers being used to normalize TCRbeta repertoire quantification. TCRdb reran the public reads through fastp at Q25 and MiXCR, keeping productive beta chains. Identical CDR3 proteins give one entry, which carries the most common genes and DNA. The sample table records 780,000 or so distinct CDR3 sequences; 15% to 20% of these occur just once. The top ten constitute approximately 4.5% of the sample. The sample's treatment or condition, from its label and the paper: allogeneic hematopoietic cell transplantation with graft depleted of TCRalphabeta T cells and CD19 B cells.

The specimen was PBMCs, mostly from graft donor cells, collected 360 days after TCRalphabeta/CD19-depleted stem cell transplant. These receptors were obtained from a male patient under 18 who had a stem cell transplant for acute lymphoblastic leukemia, so the T cells may come from the graft donor.

This clonotype was observed many times. V and J are TRBV25-1 and TRBJ2-7, with D perhaps assigned TRBD1 or TRBD2 (5 bases each). The CDR3 is made up of 15 amino acids. Germline CDR1 and CDR2: MGHDK and SYGVNS. Trimming left V 3 bases short and J 4 bases short, with 16 bases between. CDR3 coding DNA: TGTGCCAGCAGTGACACGGGACGGAAAATTTACGAGCAGTACTTC. Protein product: CASSDTGRKIYEQYF.

At least ten counts were recorded for this clonotype. The chain joins TRBV25-1 to TRBJ2-5, with TRBD2 identical over 7 bases. The CDR3 is made up of 15 amino acids. Germline values: CDR1 MGHDK, CDR2 SYGVNS. V gave up 1 base and J gave up 5 bases; unmatched junction bases: 7. CDR3 sequence (DNA): TGTGCCAGCAGTGAATGGAGAGCGGGATGGGAGACCCAGTACTTC. Translated, it gives CASSEWRAGWETQYF.

The chain recombines TRBV5-1 with TRBJ2-2; no clear D. Trimming left V 3 bases short and J 3 bases short, with 9 bases between. In germline, CDR1 is SGHRS, CDR2 YFSETQ. The CDR3 is 14 amino acids. The CDR3 region is CASSSLVDTGELFF. The CDR3 DNA reads as TGCGCCAGCAGCTCGCTGGTCGACACCGGGGAGCTGTTTTTT.

A few counts support this clonotype. This chain connects TRBV10-3 to TRBJ1-3, with a possible D match to TRBD1 (6 bases). This CDR3 spans 16 amino acids. Between the trimmed V and J ends, which lost 3 bases and 2 bases, there was a span of 14 bases. Looked up from germline, CDR1 is ENHRY and CDR2 is SYGVKD. The CDR3 reads CAISDPPGEPGNTIYF. CDR3 sequence (DNA): TGTGCCATCAGTGACCCCCCAGGGGAACCTGGAAACACCATATATTTT.

The chain couples TRBV2 to TRBJ2-1, with 12 nucleotides matching TRBD1. Germline V CDR1 and CDR2: SNHLY, FYNNEI. J was trimmed by 7 bases and V by 8 bases; bases with no gene match: 3. The CDR3 sequence is 13 residues long. The CDR3 is CASGTGGGNEQFF. The CDR3 DNA reads TGTGCCAGCGGGACAGGGGGCGGAAATGAGCAGTTCTTC.

This clonotype was observed a few times. The CDR3 is CASSEGGGRVSYEQYF. The CDR3 DNA sequence: TGCGCCAGCAGTGAAGGTGGGGGCAGGGTCTCCTACGAGCAGTACTTC. This chain uses TRBV10-2 with TRBJ2-7; TRBD1 might be the D (6 bases). The CDR3 spans 16 residues. V dropped 3 bases and J dropped 0 bases, with 15 bases sitting between them. The germline V gene has CDR1 WSHSY and CDR2 SAAADI.

This clonotype was seen only a few times. CDR3 loop: CSVVRVLNTEAFF. DNA of the CDR3: TGCAGCGTTGTAAGAGTGTTGAACACTGAAGCTTTCTTT. This chain uses TRBV29-1 with TRBJ1-1; D is undetermined. Trimming took 4 bases from V and 0 from J, leaving 9 bases between them. This CDR3 comprises 13 residues. Per germline, CDR1 SQVTM and CDR2 ANQGSEA.

V gene TRBV5-1 combines with J gene TRBJ2-7; D gene unclear. V was trimmed by 2 bases and J by 2 bases, leaving 11 bases between them. The CDR3 length is 14 residues. The V gene's germline CDR1 is SGHRS and CDR2 YFSETQ. The CDR3: CASSLSFPAYEQYF. Written as DNA, the CDR3 is TGCGCCAGCAGCTTAAGTTTCCCGGCCTACGAGCAGTACTTC.

The chain carries TRBV20-1 and TRBJ1-5, with D possibly being TRBD1 (5 bases). The CDR3 has 14 amino acids. CDR1 is DFQATT and CDR2 is SNEGSKA in the germline V gene (reference sequence). V lost 2 bases and J lost 3, with 11 bases in between. The CDR3 region is CSARPDSLNQPQHF. Here the CDR3 DNA reads TGCAGTGCTAGACCAGACAGCCTCAATCAGCCCCAGCATTTT.

This clonotype was detected many times. The chain carries TRBV25-1 and TRBJ2-7, with 10 bases fitting TRBD1. The CDR3 contains 14 residues. The germline CDR1 and CDR2 sequences are MGHDK and SYGVNS. The V gene end was trimmed by 2 bases and the J gene end by 6 bases; junction bases not matched to a gene: 4. CDR3 amino acids: CASSEQDRGAEQYF. CDR3 in DNA: TGTGCCAGCAGTGAACAGGACAGGGGGGCCGAGCAGTACTTC.

The gene calls are TRBV4-1 and TRBJ2-7, with TRBD2 matching 8 bases. V lost 6 bases, J lost 4 bases, and 8 bases stayed unmatched. This CDR3 has 14 residues. CDR1 is MGHRA and CDR2 is YSYEKL in the germline V gene. The CDR3 nucleotides read TGCGCCAGCAGACAGAGCGGGAGTGGGTACGAGCAGTACTTC. This gives the protein CASRQSGSGYEQYF.

The chain joins TRBV5-1 to TRBJ2-3; 10 nucleotides agree with TRBD2. V lost 2 bases and J lost 2; bases outside the gene matches: 8. Germline V CDR1 and CDR2: SGHRS, YFSETQ. The CDR3 is 17 residues long. The CDR3 protein is CASSLIAGGPFTDTQYF. The CDR3 nucleotides read TGCGCCAGCAGCTTAATAGCGGGAGGTCCTTTCACAGATACGCAGTATTTT.

This clonotype has a handful of counts. The rearrangement links TRBV5-5 to TRBJ2-1; tentatively, D is TRBD1 (6 bases). V was trimmed by 1 base and J by 3 bases, leaving 11 bases between them. This CDR3 comprises 15 residues. Germline CDR1 reads SGHKS; CDR2 reads YYEKEE (reference sequence). The CDR3 DNA reads TGTGCCAGCAGCTTGTATGCAGGGGACTACAATGAGCAGTTCTTC. It translates to CASSLYAGDYNEQFF. Filled out from reference TRBV5-5 and TRBJ2-1, the complete variable domain reads DAGVTQSPTHLIKTRGQQVTLRCSPISGHKSVSWYQQVLGQGPQFIFQYYEKEERGRGNFPDRFSARQFPNYSSELNVNALLLGDSALYLCASSLYAGDYNEQFFGPGTRLTVL.

This clonotype was recorded a few times. The V gene is TRBV7-8, the J gene TRBJ2-7, with D perhaps being TRBD1 or TRBD2 (5 bases each). The germline gives CDR1 SGHVS, CDR2 FQNEAQ. V lost 5 bases to trimming and J lost 0 bases, with 20 bases between them. This CDR3 is 17 amino acids long. The CDR3 protein is CASSPPSGTATSYEQYF. The CDR3 bases are TGTGCCAGCAGCCCCCCTTCCGGGACGGCTACCTCCTACGAGCAGTACTTC.

The gene calls are TRBV5-1 and TRBJ2-6; D remains ambiguous. Germline V gives CDR1 SGHRS, CDR2 YFSETQ. The CDR3 consists of 15 residues. With 4 bases removed from V and 0 bases from J, the gap between germline ends came to 8 bases. CDR3 sequence: CASSKTTSGANVLTF. In nucleotides, the CDR3 is TGCGCCAGCAGCAAGACCACCTCTGGGGCCAACGTCCTGACTTTC.

V and J are TRBV11-2 and TRBJ2-7, with a weak D call TRBD2 (5 bases). The V and J ends lost 6 bases and 3 bases respectively, with 21 bases between them. The CDR3 length is 16 residues. Germline V CDR1 and CDR2: SGHAT, FQNNGV. The CDR3 bases are TGTGCCAGCAGGTTCTCCGGGATCCCGAGAGACTACGAGCAGTACTTC. Translation: CASRFSGIPRDYEQYF.

J is TRBJ2-7 and V is TRBV27; 9 nucleotides line up with TRBD2. The CDR3 has 16 residues. With V trimmed by 3 bases and J by 0 bases, 6 bases remained unmatched. CDR1 is MNHEY and CDR2 is SMNVEV in the germline V gene (reference sequence). The CDR3 loop reads CASSLTRLAVSYEQYF. CDR3 nucleotide sequence: TGTGCCAGCAGTTTGACGAGACTAGCGGTCTCCTACGAGCAGTACTTC.

This chain joins TRBV11-2 and TRBJ2-7; D is undetermined. V was shortened by 5 bases and J by 0 bases, with 14 bases between the two germline ends. The CDR3 sequence is 15 residues long. Germline lookup yields CDR1 SGHAT and CDR2 FQNNGV. Here the CDR3 DNA reads TGTGCCAGCAGCCCGTCGTGGGGTTCCTCCTACGAGCAGTACTTC. Amino acids: CASSPSWGSSYEQYF.

This clonotype was seen a few times. CDR3 amino acids: CSVVDGTGELFF. The CDR3 coding sequence is TGCAGCGTTGTGGATGGCACCGGGGAGCTGTTTTTT. The rearrangement uses TRBV29-1 and TRBJ2-2; unclear D gene. V lost 4 bases to trimming and J lost 4 bases, with 7 bases between them. This CDR3 is built from 12 residues. Germline-derived CDR1 and CDR2 are SQVTM and ANQGSEA.

V is TRBV5-1 and J is TRBJ1-1; no clear D gene. CDR3 length: 15 residues. Trimming removed 1 base from V and 2 bases from J, with 12 bases in between. The germline CDR1 and CDR2 sequences are SGHRS and YFSETQ. CDR3 residues: CASSLYAEPNTEAFF. CDR3 nucleotide sequence: TGCGCCAGCAGCTTGTATGCAGAGCCAAACACTGAAGCTTTCTTT. The full variable domain, its missing parts supplied by reference TRBV5-1 and TRBJ1-1, is KAGVTQTPRYLIKTRGQQVTLSCSPISGHRSVSWYQQTPGQGLQFLFEYFSETQRNKGNFPGRFSGRQFSNSRSEMNVSTLELGDSALYLCASSLYAEPNTEAFFGQGTRLTVV.

V gene TRBV7-3 combines with J gene TRBJ2-1, with 9 bases fitting TRBD2. J was trimmed by 1 base and V by 5 bases; bases with no gene match: 6. The CDR3 consists of 16 residues. From germline, CDR1 is SGHTA and CDR2 FQGTGA. The CDR3 is CASSLRTSASYNEQFF. CDR3 DNA sequence: TGTGCCAGCAGCCTACGGACTAGCGCTTCCTACAATGAGCAGTTCTTC.

This clonotype came up many times. This chain uses TRBV6-5 with TRBJ1-1; D uncertain. Trimming pared 4 bases from V and 7 bases from J, leaving 7 bases between. Germline CDR1 is MNHEY and CDR2 is SVGAGI. The CDR3 consists of 11 residues. The CDR3 spells CASSSPYEAFF. The CDR3 DNA sequence: TGTGCCAGCAGTTCCCCGTATGAAGCTTTCTTT.

This clonotype came up many times. The V and J genes are TRBV7-9 and TRBJ2-1; maybe TRBD2 (5 bases). V was shortened by 5 bases and J by 3 bases, with 11 bases between the two germline ends. CDR3 length equals 14 residues. The germline gives CDR1 SEHNR, CDR2 FQNEAQ (reference sequence). CDR3 sequence reads: CASSPGLVYNEQFF. The CDR3 bases are TGTGCCAGCAGCCCAGGACTTGTCTACAATGAGCAGTTCTTC.

The chain employs TRBV5-1 and TRBJ1-2, with D tentatively TRBD1 (6 bases). CDR1 and CDR2 from the germline V gene are SGHRS and YFSETQ. This CDR3 spans 15 amino acids. V lost 1 base, J lost 0 bases, and 10 bases lay in between. The CDR3 coding sequence is TGCGCCAGCAGCTTGCAGGGGACGGCTAACTATGGCTACACCTTC. This codes for CASSLQGTANYGYTF.

This rearrangement joins TRBV12-3 or TRBV12-4 to TRBJ2-3; D gene ambiguous. This CDR3 spans 15 amino acids. V was cut by 6 bases and J by 5 bases, with 18 bases left in between. The CDR3: CASSLSRHLGDTQYF. The DNA of the CDR3 is TGTGCCAGCAGCCTGAGTAGGCACCTCGGAGATACGCAGTATTTT.

The V and J genes are TRBV5-1 and TRBJ2-5; 7 bases align to TRBD1. Trimming at V came to 0 bases and at J to 4 bases, leaving 9 bases not matched to a gene. CDR3 size: 16 residues. CDR1 and CDR2 from the germline V gene are SGHRS and YFSETQ. The CDR3 loop is CASSLDDRVRGETQYF. CDR3 sequence (DNA): TGCGCCAGCAGCTTGGATGACAGGGTTCGGGGAGAGACCCAGTACTTC.

The chain recombines TRBV5-1 with TRBJ2-3; a possible D gene is TRBD2 (6 bases). CDR3 length: 14 amino acids. CDR1 and CDR2 from the germline V gene are SGHRS and YFSETQ. V dropped 3 bases and J dropped 4 bases, with 12 bases sitting between them. Written as DNA, the CDR3 is TGCGCCAGCAGCTCGCTTACGGGGGCAGATACGCAGTATTTT. Translating gives CASSSLTGADTQYF.